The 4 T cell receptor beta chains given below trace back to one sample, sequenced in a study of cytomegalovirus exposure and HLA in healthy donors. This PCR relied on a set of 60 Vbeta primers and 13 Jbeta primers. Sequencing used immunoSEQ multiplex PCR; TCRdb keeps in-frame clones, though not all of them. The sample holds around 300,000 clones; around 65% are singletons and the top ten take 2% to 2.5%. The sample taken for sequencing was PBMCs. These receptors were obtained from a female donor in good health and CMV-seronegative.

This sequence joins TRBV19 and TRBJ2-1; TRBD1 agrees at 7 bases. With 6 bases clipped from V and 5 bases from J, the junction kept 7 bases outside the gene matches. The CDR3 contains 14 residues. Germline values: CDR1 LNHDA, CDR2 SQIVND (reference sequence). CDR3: CASSPTGTDNEQFF. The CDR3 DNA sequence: TGTGCCAGTAGCCCGACAGGGACGGACAATGAGCAGTTCTTC. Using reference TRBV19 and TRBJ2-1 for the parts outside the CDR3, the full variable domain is DGGITQSPKYLFRKEGQNVTLSCEQNLNHDAMYWYRQDPGQGLRLIYYSQIVNDFQKGDIAEGYSVSREKKESFPLTVTSAQKNPTAFYLCASSPTGTDNEQFFGPGTRLTVL.

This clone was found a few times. CDR3 in amino acids: CASSETREGQPQHF. In nucleotides, the CDR3 is TGTGCCAGCAGTGAAACAAGGGAGGGTCAGCCCCAGCATTTT. The rearrangement joins TRBV6-1 to TRBJ1-5; D is unresolved. Looked up from germline, CDR1 is MNHNS and CDR2 is SASEGT. V was pared by 2 bases and J by 6 bases, with 11 bases between. The CDR3 length is 14 residues.

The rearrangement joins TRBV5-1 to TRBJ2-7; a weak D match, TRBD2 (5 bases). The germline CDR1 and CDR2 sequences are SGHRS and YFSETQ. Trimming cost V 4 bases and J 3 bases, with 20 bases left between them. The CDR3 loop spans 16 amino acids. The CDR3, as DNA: TGCGCCAGCAGCCCCGAACTAGGTTTGTCCAACTACGAGCAGTACTTC. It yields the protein CASSPELGLSNYEQYF.

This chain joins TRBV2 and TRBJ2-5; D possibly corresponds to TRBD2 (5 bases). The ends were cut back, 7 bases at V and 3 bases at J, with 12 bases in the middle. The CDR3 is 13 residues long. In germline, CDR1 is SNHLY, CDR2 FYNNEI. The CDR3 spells CASTPLGKETQYF. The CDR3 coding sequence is TGTGCCAGCACCCCCCTCGGGAAAGAGACCCAGTACTTC.